This TCR beta chain appears in the sequencing data of a study of T cell repertoires in cytomegalovirus infection. About the study: CMV epitopes that were recently identified and HLA-C-restricted were used alongside well-studied HLA-B-restricted ones. Signatures in public TCR beta sequences pointed to both CMV infection and matching HLA type. Study-wide findings and caveats: Carriers of CMV plus the relevant HLA were identified by cumulative public TCR beta family frequency. HLA-C-restricted CMV clonotypes gave the most frequent clonotype in two of eight donors.

On this clonotype itself: The antigen remains undetermined.

TCRdb processed the reads anew with MiXCR; each CDR3 protein has one entry. Of just over 450,000 distinct CDR3 sequences detected, more than 40% appear once; the ten largest clones hold around two fifths. The sample here was cultured PBMCs, taken from culture after CMV antigen stimulation. This receptor was obtained from a human donor in good health (CMV status not recorded). Some clones in this sample may be carry-over from other donors' samples.

In nucleotides, the CDR3 is TGTGCCAGCAGCTTACGCGGACTAGCGGGAGGGAGCTCCTACAATGAGCAGTTCTTC. This translates into CASSLRGLAGGSSYNEQFF. The gene calls are TRBV7-2 and TRBJ2-1, with 15 nucleotides matching TRBD2. Germline CDR1 reads SGHTA; CDR2 reads FQGNSA. V dropped 2 bases and J dropped 0; count of bases not matched to a gene: 5. The CDR3 sequence is 19 residues long. Based on the CDR3 plus reference TRBV7-2 and TRBJ2-1, the full variable domain is GAGVSQSPSNKVTEKGKDVELRCDPISGHTALYWYRQSLGQGLEFLIYFQGNSAPDKSGLPSDRFSAERTGGSVSTLTIQRTQQEDSAVYLCASSLRGLAGGSSYNEQFFGPGTRLTVL.